The 12 T cell receptor beta chains given below trace back to one sample, sequenced in a study of cytomegalovirus exposure and HLA in healthy donors. This PCR relied on a set of 60 Vbeta primers and 13 Jbeta primers. Libraries were prepared by immunoSEQ multiplex PCR; TCRdb keeps only in-frame clonotypes and omits some of them. The table records under 250,000 clones, around 73% of them present only once. Sequencing was performed on PBMCs. All receptors come from a male donor in good health and CMV-seronegative.

This chain joins TRBV7-3 and TRBJ2-1, with TRBD2 matching over 9 bases. With 2 bases clipped from V and 5 bases from J, the junction kept 7 bases outside the gene matches. The CDR3 has 16 residues. Per the germline V gene, CDR1 is SGHTA and CDR2 is FQGTGA. The CDR3: CASSLYVAGGNNEQFF. DNA of the CDR3: TGTGCCAGCAGCTTATATGTCGCGGGAGGGAACAATGAGCAGTTCTTC. The full variable domain, completed using reference TRBV7-3 and TRBJ2-1, is GAGVSQTPSNKVTEKGKYVELRCDPISGHTALYWYRQSLGQGPEFLIYFQGTGAADDSGLPNDRFFAVRPEGSVSTLKIQRTERGDSAVYLCASSLYVAGGNNEQFFGPGTRLTVL.

The chain joins TRBV27 to TRBJ2-5, with D tentatively TRBD2 (6 bases). Deletions cut 6 bases from V and 5 bases from J, with 25 bases between. CDR1 and CDR2 from the germline V gene are MNHEY and SMNVEV (reference sequence). This CDR3 spans 17 amino acids. CDR3 in amino acids: CASSSNGAGSSRETQYF. In nucleotides, the CDR3 is TGTGCCAGCAGCTCAAACGGGGCGGGATCGAGCCGGGAGACCCAGTACTTC.

This rearrangement joins TRBV9 to TRBJ2-1, with unresolved D. Germline CDR1 reads SGDLS; CDR2 reads YYNGEE. The CDR3 sequence is 15 residues long. V was clipped by 4 bases and J by 0 bases, with 11 bases between them. For the CDR3, the DNA is TGTGCCAGCAGCCCCGACTTGCTCTCCTACAATGAGCAGTTCTTC. It is translated as CASSPDLLSYNEQFF.

The CDR3 coding sequence is TGTGCCAGTAGTATACTACTAGCGGGAGGCTACGAGCAGTACTTC. Its protein product is CASSILLAGGYEQYF. The rearrangement uses TRBV19 and TRBJ2-7, with 12 nucleotides matching TRBD2. The CDR3 runs to 15 residues. Per the germline V gene, CDR1 is LNHDA and CDR2 is SQIVND (reference sequence). The junction had 2 bases not matched to a gene; V was cut back by 2 bases and J by 3 bases.

The genes are TRBV19 and TRBJ2-6; maybe TRBD1 (6 bases). Looked up from germline, CDR1 is LNHDA and CDR2 is SQIVND (reference sequence). This CDR3 region has 15 residues. The V gene lost 9 bases and the J gene lost 0 bases, with 12 bases spanning the gap. The CDR3 bases are TGTGCCAGCCGGACAGAAGTCTCTGGGGCCAACGTCCTGACTTTC. As protein: CASRTEVSGANVLTF.

This chain uses TRBV19 with TRBJ2-1; TRBD1 matches at 9 bases. The CDR3 loop spans 18 amino acids. Germline values: CDR1 LNHDA, CDR2 SQIVND (reference sequence). After removal of 5 bases from V and 3 bases from J, the junction contained 14 bases not matched to a gene. CDR3 residues: CASSPTGGLGSGYNEQFF. CDR3 nucleotide sequence: TGTGCCAGTAGTCCGACAGGGGGATTGGGTAGCGGCTACAATGAGCAGTTCTTC.

The chain uses TRBV6-4 and TRBJ1-2; no clear D. The germline gives CDR1 MRHNA, CDR2 SNTAGT. The CDR3 runs to 11 residues. Trimming took 0 bases from V and 8 from J, leaving 4 bases between them. CDR3 amino acids: CASSDSRGYTF. The CDR3 region has the DNA TGTGCCAGCAGTGACTCGAGAGGCTACACCTTC.

The chain recombines TRBV9 with TRBJ1-3; TRBD1 matches at 10 bases. J gave up 3 bases and V 3 bases, and 3 bases lay outside the gene matches. Germline CDR1 and CDR2: SGDLS and YYNGEE. The CDR3 extends over 15 amino acids. The CDR3 DNA follows: TGTGCCAGCAGCGGACAGGGGGCTTTTGGAAACACCATATATTTT. Translated: CASSGQGAFGNTIYF.

The gene calls are TRBV27 and TRBJ2-1; D possibly corresponds to TRBD1 (6 bases). Between the trimmed V and J ends, which lost 5 bases and 8 bases, there was a span of 19 bases. The CDR3 spans 15 residues. Per germline, CDR1 MNHEY and CDR2 SMNVEV (reference sequence). CDR3 sequence: CASSPQVDRQYEQFF. The CDR3 region has the DNA TGTGCCAGCAGTCCCCAGGTCGACAGGCAATATGAGCAGTTCTTC.

The rearrangement uses TRBV28 and TRBJ1-4; tentatively, D is TRBD1 (6 bases). Germline loops: CDR1 MDHEN, CDR2 SYDVKM. Trimming left V 7 bases short and J 6 bases short, with 12 bases between. The CDR3 runs to 13 residues. The CDR3 is CASNSGTHEKLFF. DNA for the CDR3: TGTGCCAGCAACTCCGGGACACATGAAAAACTGTTTTTT. The variable domain in full, completed from reference TRBV28 and TRBJ1-4, reads DVKVTQSSRYLVKRTGEKVFLECVQDMDHENMFWYRQDPGLGLRLIYFSYDVKMKEKGDIPEGYSVSREKKERFSLILESASTNQTSMYLCASNSGTHEKLFFGSGTQLSVL.

The chain couples TRBV5-1 to TRBJ2-1; the D is unclear. Germline V gene data show CDR1 as SGHRS and CDR2 as YFSETQ. This CDR3 is built from 15 residues. Trimming took off 1 base at V and 1 base at J, with 9 bases between the two ends. The CDR3 nucleotides read TGCGCCAGCAGCTTGTCTACGGAGTCCTACAATGAGCAGTTCTTC. Its translation is CASSLSTESYNEQFF.

This chain links TRBV28 with TRBJ2-2; 7 bases fit TRBD2. Unmatched junction bases numbered 9, after V lost 4 bases and J lost 1 base. The germline V gene encodes CDR1 MDHEN and CDR2 SYDVKM. This CDR3 region has 17 residues. CDR3 sequence: CASSSLAAGWNTGELFF. CDR3 coding DNA: TGTGCCAGCAGTTCTCTAGCGGCTGGATGGAACACCGGGGAGCTGTTTTTT.